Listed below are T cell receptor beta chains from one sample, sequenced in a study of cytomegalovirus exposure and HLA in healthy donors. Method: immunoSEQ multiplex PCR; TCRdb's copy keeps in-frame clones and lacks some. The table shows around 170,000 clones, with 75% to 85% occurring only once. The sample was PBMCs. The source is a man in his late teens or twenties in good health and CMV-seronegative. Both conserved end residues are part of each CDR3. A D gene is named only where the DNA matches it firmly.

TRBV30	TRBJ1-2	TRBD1	CAWTAGRKGARGYTF
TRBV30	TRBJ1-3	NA	CAWSEGWGPGNTIYF
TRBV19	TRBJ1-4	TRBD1	CASRTRTGSNEKLFF
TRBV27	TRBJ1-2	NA	CASRQLTNYGYTF
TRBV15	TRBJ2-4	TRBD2	CATLEAREGSDENIQYF
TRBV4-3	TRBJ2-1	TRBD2	CASSHQLAAGYNEQFF
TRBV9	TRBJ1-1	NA	CASSVIGSGSTEAFF
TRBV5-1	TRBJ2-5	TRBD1	CASSLTGNQETQYF
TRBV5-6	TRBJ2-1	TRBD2	CASSTVGLAGNNEQFF
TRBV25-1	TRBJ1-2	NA	CASSEYGVRYTF
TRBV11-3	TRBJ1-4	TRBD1	CAISDRANEKLFF
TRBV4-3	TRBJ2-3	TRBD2	CASSPWLAERLADTQYF
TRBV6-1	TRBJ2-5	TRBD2	CASTRAGPPGETQYF
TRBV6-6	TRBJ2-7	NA	CASSKGQSSYEQYF
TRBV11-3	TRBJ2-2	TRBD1	CASSRTGPGELFF
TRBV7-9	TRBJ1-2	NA	CASRDSGSYGYTF
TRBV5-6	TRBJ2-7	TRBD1	CASSLEQGRSYEQYF
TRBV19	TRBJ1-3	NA	CASRGGGVAGNTIYF
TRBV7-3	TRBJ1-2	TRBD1	CASSLHPGQGMHGYTF
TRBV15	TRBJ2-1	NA	CATSTLGGGQFF
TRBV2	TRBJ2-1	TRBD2	CASSPSGYSYNEQFF
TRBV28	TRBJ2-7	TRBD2	CASSHPSTSGPYEQYF
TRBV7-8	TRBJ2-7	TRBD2	CASSKTGLAAYEQYF
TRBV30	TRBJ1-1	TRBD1	CAWSVLDRAAFF
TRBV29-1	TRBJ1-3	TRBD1	CSVVKDRGGNTIYF
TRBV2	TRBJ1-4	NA	CASSLQASTNEKLFF
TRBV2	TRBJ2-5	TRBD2	CASSDRLAQETQYF
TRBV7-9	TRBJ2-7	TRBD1	CASSLAGGCEQYF
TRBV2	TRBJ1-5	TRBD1	CASSALLGGVSNQPQHF
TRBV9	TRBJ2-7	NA	CASSVAYGYEQYF
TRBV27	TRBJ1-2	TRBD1	CASSLSGTETNYGYTF
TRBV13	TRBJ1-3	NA	CASSSESPRSGNTIYF